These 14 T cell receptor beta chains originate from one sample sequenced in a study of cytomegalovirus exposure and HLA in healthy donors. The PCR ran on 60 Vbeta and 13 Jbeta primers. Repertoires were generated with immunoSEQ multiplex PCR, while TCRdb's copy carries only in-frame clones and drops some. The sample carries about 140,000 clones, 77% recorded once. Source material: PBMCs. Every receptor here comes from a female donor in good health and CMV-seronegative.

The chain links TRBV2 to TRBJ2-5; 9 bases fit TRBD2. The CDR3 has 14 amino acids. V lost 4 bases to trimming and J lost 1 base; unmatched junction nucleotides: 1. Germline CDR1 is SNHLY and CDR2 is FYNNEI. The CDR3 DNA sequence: TGTGCCAGCAGTGGGCGGGGGGGCCAAGAGACCCAGTACTTC. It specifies CASSGRGGQETQYF.

The CDR3 DNA is TGTGCCAGCAGCTACGGAGACAGCAGGGCTGAAGCTTTCTTT. Amino acids: CASSYGDSRAEAFF. This chain connects TRBV9 to TRBJ1-1, with D possibly TRBD1 on 5 matching bases. V dropped 4 bases and J dropped 6 bases, with 16 bases sitting between them. The germline V gene encodes CDR1 SGDLS and CDR2 YYNGEE. This CDR3 contains 14 residues.

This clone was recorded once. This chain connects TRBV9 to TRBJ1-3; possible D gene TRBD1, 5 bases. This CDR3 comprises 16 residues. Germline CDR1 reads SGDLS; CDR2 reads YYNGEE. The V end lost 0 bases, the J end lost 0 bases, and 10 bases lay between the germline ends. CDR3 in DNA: TGTGCCAGCAGCGTAGAGGGAGGGACCTCTGGAAACACCATATATTTT. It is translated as CASSVEGGTSGNTIYF.

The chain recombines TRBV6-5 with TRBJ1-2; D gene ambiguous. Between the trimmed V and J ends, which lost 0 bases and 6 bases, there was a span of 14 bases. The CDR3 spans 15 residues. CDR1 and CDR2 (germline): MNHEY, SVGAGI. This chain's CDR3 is CASSYSGRWGDGYTF. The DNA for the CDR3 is TGTGCCAGCAGTTACTCGGGTCGTTGGGGAGATGGCTACACCTTC.

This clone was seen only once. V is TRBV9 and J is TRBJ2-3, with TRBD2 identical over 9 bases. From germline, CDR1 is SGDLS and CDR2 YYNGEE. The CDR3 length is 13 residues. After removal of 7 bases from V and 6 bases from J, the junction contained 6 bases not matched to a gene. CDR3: CASGTSRWDTQYF. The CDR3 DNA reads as TGTGCCAGCGGGACTAGCAGATGGGATACGCAGTATTTT.

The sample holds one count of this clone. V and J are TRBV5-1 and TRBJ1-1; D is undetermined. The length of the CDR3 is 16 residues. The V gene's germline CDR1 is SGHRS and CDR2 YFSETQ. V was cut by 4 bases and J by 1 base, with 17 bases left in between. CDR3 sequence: CASSPEPQTRNTEAFF. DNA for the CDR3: TGCGCCAGCAGCCCTGAACCGCAGACTAGGAACACTGAAGCTTTCTTT.

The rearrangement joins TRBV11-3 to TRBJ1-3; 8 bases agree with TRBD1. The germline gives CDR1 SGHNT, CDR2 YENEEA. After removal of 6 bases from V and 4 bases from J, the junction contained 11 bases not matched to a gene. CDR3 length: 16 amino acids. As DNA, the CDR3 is TGTGCCAGCAGAAACGACAGGGGCTTGGCGGGAAACACCATATATTTT. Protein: CASRNDRGLAGNTIYF. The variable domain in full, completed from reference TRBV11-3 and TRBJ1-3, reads EAGVVQSPRYKIIEKKQPVAFWCNPISGHNTLYWYLQNLGQGPELLIRYENEEAVDDSQLPKDRFSAERLKGVDSTLKIQPAELGDSAVYLCASRNDRGLAGNTIYFGEGSWLTVV.

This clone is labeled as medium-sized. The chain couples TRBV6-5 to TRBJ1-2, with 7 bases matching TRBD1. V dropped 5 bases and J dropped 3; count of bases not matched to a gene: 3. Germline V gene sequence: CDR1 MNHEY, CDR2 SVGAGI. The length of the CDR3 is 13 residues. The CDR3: CASSRTGDYGYTF. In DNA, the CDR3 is TGTGCCAGCAGTCGCACAGGGGACTATGGCTACACCTTC.

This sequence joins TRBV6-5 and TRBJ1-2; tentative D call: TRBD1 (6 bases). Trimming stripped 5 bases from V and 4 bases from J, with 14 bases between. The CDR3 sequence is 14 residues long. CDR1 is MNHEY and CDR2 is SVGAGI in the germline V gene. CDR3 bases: TGTGCCAGCAGTGCCATGCAGGGGTCCTATGGCTACACCTTC. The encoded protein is CASSAMQGSYGYTF.

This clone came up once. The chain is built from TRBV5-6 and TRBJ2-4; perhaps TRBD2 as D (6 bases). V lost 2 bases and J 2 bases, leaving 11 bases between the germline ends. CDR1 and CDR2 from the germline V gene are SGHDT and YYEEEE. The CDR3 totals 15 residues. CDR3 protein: CASSLAGGPKNIQYF. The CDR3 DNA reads TGTGCCAGCAGCTTAGCAGGAGGGCCCAAAAACATTCAGTACTTC. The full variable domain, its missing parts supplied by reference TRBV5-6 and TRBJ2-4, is DAGVTQSPTHLIKTRGQQVTLRCSPKSGHDTVSWYQQALGQGPQFIFQYYEEEERQRGNFPDRFSGHQFPNYSSELNVNALLLGDSALYLCASSLAGGPKNIQYFGAGTRLSVL.

The CDR3 protein is CASRTAETGVGIYEQYF. The CDR3 coding sequence is TGTGCCAGCAGGACTGCTGAAACAGGGGTGGGGATCTACGAGCAGTACTTC. The chain is built from TRBV27 and TRBJ2-5; 7 bases are shared with TRBD1. The J call is doubtful: the DNA matches TRBJ2-7 better. The germline V gene has CDR1 MNHEY and CDR2 SMNVEV (reference sequence). The CDR3 has 17 amino acids.

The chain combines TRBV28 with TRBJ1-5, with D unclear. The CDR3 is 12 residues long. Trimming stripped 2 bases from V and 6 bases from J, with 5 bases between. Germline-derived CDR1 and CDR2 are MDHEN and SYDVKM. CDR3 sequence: CASSLLSQPQHF. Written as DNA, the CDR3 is TGTGCCAGCAGTTTACTATCTCAGCCCCAGCATTTT.

The CDR3 nucleotides are TGTGCCAGCAGTCCCGCGGGGGGGCGCCCCTACAATGAGCAGTTCTTC. Its translation is CASSPAGGRPYNEQFF. The chain carries TRBV28 and TRBJ2-1, with 9 nucleotides matching TRBD2. Germline CDR1 and CDR2: MDHEN and SYDVKM. The V gene end was trimmed by 5 bases and the J gene end by 2 bases; junction bases not matched to a gene: 7. CDR3 length: 16 residues.

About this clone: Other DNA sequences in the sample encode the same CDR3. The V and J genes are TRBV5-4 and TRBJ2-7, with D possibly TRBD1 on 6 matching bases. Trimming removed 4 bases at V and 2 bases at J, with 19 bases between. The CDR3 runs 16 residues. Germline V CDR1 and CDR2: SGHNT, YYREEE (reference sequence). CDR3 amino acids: CASSPTSHTGPYEQYF. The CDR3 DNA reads TGTGCCAGCAGCCCCACCTCGCACACAGGGCCCTACGAGCAGTACTTC.